A single sample is the source of the 31 T cell receptor beta chains below, sequenced in a study of shared clonotypes between healthy human individuals. Generated by immunoSEQ multiplex PCR, the TCRdb table keeps only in-frame clones and is missing some. The data hold 780,000 or so clones, with roughly 72% observed a single time. Sequencing was done on a sample of memory CD4+ T cells sorted from blood. Subset reported: CD45RA-negative fraction. Receptor source: a woman aged 25 to 39 in good health.

V usage is TRBV4-2 and J usage is TRBJ2-7, with 7 nucleotides matching TRBD1. Per the germline V gene, CDR1 is LGHNA and CDR2 is YNFKEQ. The CDR3 is 13 residues long. V trimming: 4 bases; J trimming: 6 bases; junction bases outside the gene matches: 6. The CDR3 DNA reads as TGTGCCAGCAGCCTGAGCGGACAGGTCGAGCAGTACTTC. Translation: CASSLSGQVEQYF.

The rearrangement joins TRBV28 to TRBJ1-1; D gene ambiguous. The CDR3 consists of 15 residues. The germline V and J ends were trimmed by 2 bases and 0 bases, with 10 bases remaining between them. Germline V CDR1 and CDR2: MDHEN, SYDVKM. The CDR3 DNA reads TGTGCCAGCAGTTTAGGGAGCTCGGTGAACACTGAAGCTTTCTTT. Residues: CASSLGSSVNTEAFF.

The chain carries TRBV5-1 and TRBJ2-2, with 7 bases lining up with TRBD2. Germline V CDR1 and CDR2: SGHRS, YFSETQ. CDR3 length equals 16 residues. With V trimmed by 3 bases and J by 3 bases, 8 bases remained unmatched. CDR3 coding DNA: TGCGCCAGCAGCTCAAAGCGGGATGCAGACACCGGGGAGCTGTTTTTT. Protein sequence: CASSSKRDADTGELFF. Supplemented by reference TRBV5-1 and TRBJ2-2, the full variable domain reads KAGVTQTPRYLIKTRGQQVTLSCSPISGHRSVSWYQQTPGQGLQFLFEYFSETQRNKGNFPGRFSGRQFSNSRSEMNVSTLELGDSALYLCASSSKRDADTGELFFGEGSRLTVL.

Note on this clone: The junction does not match germline at one end; this may be a read error. This chain links TRBV2 with TRBJ1-1, with D tentatively TRBD1 (5 bases). This CDR3 comprises 11 residues. The V gene's germline CDR1 is SNHLY and CDR2 FYNNEI. CDR3 nucleotide sequence: TGTGCCAGCAGTACCCCCGGGGACTGGGACTTT. Its translation: CASSTPGDWDF.

The chain couples TRBV7-2 to TRBJ2-1; TRBD2 agrees at 8 bases. The CDR3 is 15 amino acids. Unmatched junction bases numbered 4, after V lost 2 bases and J lost 4 bases. The germline CDR1 and CDR2 sequences are SGHTA and FQGNSA. The DNA of the CDR3 is TGTGCCAGCAGCTTAAGTTCTAGCGGGTACAATGAGCAGTTCTTC. This gives the protein CASSLSSSGYNEQFF.

V gene TRBV13 combines with J gene TRBJ1-2; D not certain. Germline V gene data show CDR1 as PRHDT and CDR2 as FYEKMQ (reference sequence). The CDR3 has 13 amino acids. V gave up 7 bases and J gave up 8 bases, with 17 bases separating them. CDR3 sequence reads: CASTSRGKGGYTF. In nucleotides, the CDR3 is TGTGCCAGCACCTCGCGGGGAAAAGGAGGCTACACCTTC.

The gene calls are TRBV18 and TRBJ2-2, with a weak D call TRBD2 (6 bases). The CDR3 runs 16 residues. In germline, CDR1 is KGHSH, CDR2 LQKENI. The V end was cut by 3 bases, the J end by 0 bases, with 11 bases between. The CDR3 spells CASSPLGLSNTGELFF. The CDR3 DNA reads TGTGCCAGCTCACCGTTGGGACTTTCGAACACCGGGGAGCTGTTTTTT.

The rearrangement uses TRBV21-1 and TRBJ2-5; the table names TRBD1, a call not compared with the DNA. TRBV21-1 is marked as a pseudogene. The CDR3 is made up of 13 amino acids. The CDR3 region is CASESGGQETQYF. CDR3 nucleotide sequence: TGTGCCAGCGAGTCAGGGGGACAAGAGACCCAGTACTTC.

The genes are TRBV5-4 and TRBJ2-6; 8 positions match TRBD1. CDR1 and CDR2 from the germline V gene are SGHNT and YYREEE (reference sequence). The ends lost 3 bases at V and 3 bases at J; junction bases unmatched: 2. The CDR3 contains 15 residues. CDR3 nucleotides: TGTGCCAGCAGCTCGACAGGGGTTGGGGCCAACGTCCTGACTTTC. Translating gives CASSSTGVGANVLTF.

The chain uses TRBV28 and TRBJ1-3, with TRBD1 as a possible D gene (5 bases). V was trimmed by 5 bases and J by 3 bases, leaving 8 bases between them. CDR3 size: 13 residues. CDR1 MDHEN and CDR2 SYDVKM come from the germline V gene. The CDR3 sequence: CASSRTFGNTIYF. CDR3 nucleotides: TGTGCCAGCAGTAGGACATTTGGAAACACCATATATTTT.

The chain carries TRBV28 and TRBJ1-2, with 12 bases that match TRBD1. The CDR3 sequence is 14 residues long. With V trimmed by 10 bases and J by 8 bases, 11 bases remained unmatched. Germline V lookup: CDR1 MDHEN, CDR2 SYDVKM. The CDR3 DNA reads TGTGCCACCTCGCCGGGACAGGGGGCAGAGGGCTACACCTTC. As protein: CATSPGQGAEGYTF.

The V gene is TRBV2, the J gene TRBJ2-7; D remains unclear. V was shortened by 5 bases and J by 4 bases, with 15 bases between the two germline ends. The germline gives CDR1 SNHLY, CDR2 FYNNEI. CDR3 size: 14 residues. CDR3 nucleotides: TGTGCCAGCAGTTGGGAACAGACCGGATACGAGCAGTACTTC. It translates to CASSWEQTGYEQYF.

This clone was detected a few times. With a much larger clone just one base away, this may be a read error. Different DNA sequences within this sample yield the same CDR3. The rearrangement joins TRBV5-1 to TRBJ2-1; D gene ambiguous. Germline values: CDR1 SGHRS, CDR2 YFSETQ. This CDR3 comprises 14 residues. Trimming left V 0 bases short and J 0 bases short, with 4 bases between. In DNA form, the CDR3 reads TGCGCCAGCAGCTTGGATTTCTCCTACAATGAGCAGTTCTTC. Protein sequence: CASSLDFSYNEQFF.

This rearrangement joins TRBV6-1 to TRBJ1-1; D is unclear. Looked up from germline, CDR1 is MNHNS and CDR2 is SASEGT. The ends were cut back, 11 bases at V and 1 base at J, with 14 bases in the middle. This CDR3 is built from 13 residues. For the CDR3, the DNA is TGTGCCGCGACCCGGCTTAGGAACACTGAAGCTTTCTTT. This sequence encodes CAATRLRNTEAFF.

The gene calls are TRBV30 and TRBJ1-1; D is perhaps TRBD1 (5 bases). Germline V gene data show CDR1 as GTSNPN and CDR2 as SVGIG (reference sequence). Trimming took off 3 bases at V and 4 bases at J, with 9 bases between the two ends. CDR3 length: 12 residues. The CDR3 region is CAWSRQSTEAFF. The CDR3 DNA sequence: TGTGCCTGGAGCAGACAGTCCACTGAAGCTTTCTTT.

As to this clone: The sample holds other DNA sequences that translate to the same CDR3. V gene TRBV4-2 combines with J gene TRBJ2-2, with no clear D. Germline V CDR1 and CDR2: LGHNA, YNFKEQ. Trimming removed 3 bases from V and 0 bases from J, with 11 bases in between. This CDR3 has 16 residues. For the CDR3, the DNA is TGTGCCAGCAGCCAGGCAAGGGCCACGAACACCGGGGAGCTGTTTTTT. Residues: CASSQARATNTGELFF.

V is TRBV7-6 and J is TRBJ2-7; no reliable D call. Germline V lookup: CDR1 SGHVS, CDR2 FNYEAQ. Between the trimmed V and J ends, which lost 5 bases and 1 base, there was a span of 12 bases. The CDR3 totals 14 residues. The CDR3 region has the DNA TGTGCCAGCAGCCCGACGGATCCTTCCTACGAGCAGTACTTC. Its protein is CASSPTDPSYEQYF. The full variable domain, completed using reference TRBV7-6 and TRBJ2-7, is GAGVSQSPRYKVTKRGQDVALRCDPISGHVSLYWYRQALGQGPEFLTYFNYEAQQDKSGLPNDRFSAERPEGSISTLTIQRTEQRDSAMYRCASSPTDPSYEQYFGPGTRLTVT.

The V call is TRBV2, the J call TRBJ1-5; D call uncertain. The CDR3 is 13 amino acids. Trimming took 3 bases from V and 4 from J, leaving 7 bases between them. Germline V CDR1 and CDR2: SNHLY, FYNNEI. The CDR3 reads CASSDQPNQPQHF. The DNA of the CDR3 is TGTGCCAGCAGTGATCAGCCTAATCAGCCCCAGCATTTT. The full variable domain, in which reference TRBV2 and TRBJ1-5 provide the parts outside the CDR3, is EPEVTQTPSHQVTQMGQEVILRCVPISNHLYFYWYRQILGQKVEFLVSFYNNEISEKSEIFDDQFSVERPDGSNFTLKIRSTKLEDSAMYFCASSDQPNQPQHFGDGTRLSIL.

The rearrangement uses TRBV5-1 and TRBJ2-2; the D gene is possibly TRBD1 (6 bases). This CDR3 has 15 amino acids. Looked up from germline, CDR1 is SGHRS and CDR2 is YFSETQ. Trimming left V 4 bases short and J 4 bases short, with 14 bases between. CDR3 bases: TGCGCCAGCAGCGAAGGACAGACGTCCACCGGGGAGCTGTTTTTT. Amino acids: CASSEGQTSTGELFF.

Note on this clone: This sample also contains other DNA sequences that code for the same CDR3. Here the CDR3 reads CASSLEENTEAFF. The CDR3 DNA is TGTGCCAGCAGCTTAGAGGAGAACACTGAAGCTTTCTTT. The chain recombines TRBV11-3 with TRBJ1-1; D unclear. The V end lost 0 bases, the J end lost 1 base, and 3 bases lay between the germline ends. Germline values: CDR1 SGHNT, CDR2 YENEEA. The CDR3 covers 13 residues.

The chain recombines TRBV6-6 with TRBJ1-1; possible D gene TRBD1, 6 bases. The germline CDR1 and CDR2 sequences are MNHNY and SVGAGI (reference sequence). Deletions cut 6 bases from V and 1 base from J, with 9 bases between. The CDR3 runs to 13 residues. The DNA of the CDR3 is TGTGCCAGCAGAACGGACAGGAACACTGAAGCTTTCTTT. As protein: CASRTDRNTEAFF.

This sequence joins TRBV25-1 and TRBJ1-1; 10 bases are a match to TRBD1. V shed 1 base, J shed 8 bases, and the junction held 10 bases outside the gene matches. This CDR3 is 16 amino acids long. Germline V gene data show CDR1 as MGHDK and CDR2 as SYGVNS. CDR3 sequence reads: CASSELGQGHRREAFF. The CDR3 DNA reads as TGTGCCAGCAGTGAATTGGGACAGGGGCACAGGAGGGAAGCTTTCTTT.

The chain uses TRBV5-1 and TRBJ2-7, with D maybe TRBD1 (6 bases). V shed 5 bases and J shed 6 bases, with 18 bases lying between them. Germline CDR1 reads SGHRS; CDR2 reads YFSETQ. This CDR3 comprises 14 residues. DNA of the CDR3: TGCGCCAGCAGAACAGATACAGGGTACGGCGAGCAGTACTTC. Protein sequence: CASRTDTGYGEQYF. Variable domain in full (rest from reference TRBV5-1 and TRBJ2-7): KAGVTQTPRYLIKTRGQQVTLSCSPISGHRSVSWYQQTPGQGLQFLFEYFSETQRNKGNFPGRFSGRQFSNSRSEMNVSTLELGDSALYLCASRTDTGYGEQYFGPGTRLTVT.

V is TRBV30 and J is TRBJ2-4; tentatively, D is TRBD2 (6 bases). The CDR3 sequence is 15 residues long. The germline CDR1 and CDR2 sequences are GTSNPN and SVGIG (reference sequence). Between the trimmed V and J ends, which lost 0 bases and 1 base, there was a span of 10 bases. For the CDR3, the DNA is TGTGCCTGGAGTGTACTGGGGAGGGCCAAAAACATTCAGTACTTC. Its protein is CAWSVLGRAKNIQYF.

The chain links TRBV27 to TRBJ2-3; D possibly corresponds to TRBD2 (6 bases). Deletions cut 10 bases from V and 2 bases from J, with 13 bases between. Germline V gene lookup returns CDR1 MNHEY and CDR2 SMNVEV (reference sequence). This CDR3 has 13 residues. The CDR3 reads CATSGEYTDTQYF. The DNA for the CDR3 is TGTGCCACCTCGGGAGAGTACACAGATACGCAGTATTTT.

The V call is TRBV15, the J call TRBJ1-5; D is undetermined. The germline V gene has CDR1 LNHNV and CDR2 YYDKDF (reference sequence). The CDR3 length is 15 residues. Trimming shortened V by 8 bases and J by 0 bases, and 14 bases separated the two germline ends. The CDR3 reads CATAAGRTSNQPQHF. CDR3 sequence (DNA): TGTGCCACCGCAGCAGGTCGGACTAGCAATCAGCCCCAGCATTTT.

V and J are TRBV4-2 and TRBJ2-6; possible D gene TRBD2, 6 bases. V lost 4 bases to trimming and J lost 0 bases, with 13 bases between them. Germline values: CDR1 LGHNA, CDR2 YNFKEQ. The CDR3 consists of 17 residues. The CDR3 DNA reads as TGTGCCAGCAGCCGCGGGGTCGGCGCCTCTGGGGCCAACGTCCTGACTTTC. Translation gives CASSRGVGASGANVLTF.

The chain carries TRBV7-9 and TRBJ2-7, with 9 positions matching TRBD2. This CDR3 has 16 residues. J lost 2 bases, V lost 0 bases, and 5 bases had no gene match. Germline assignment: CDR1 SEHNR and CDR2 FQNEAQ (reference sequence). DNA for the CDR3: TGTGCCAGCAGCTTAGCGCCGCGCGGGAGGGCCTACGAGCAGTACTTC. It yields the protein CASSLAPRGRAYEQYF.

This chain joins TRBV10-3 and TRBJ1-2; 7 nucleotides agree with TRBD1. This CDR3 spans 14 amino acids. The V gene end was trimmed by 4 bases and the J gene end by 4 bases; junction bases not matched to a gene: 6. The V gene's germline CDR1 is ENHRY and CDR2 SYGVKD. The CDR3 is CAISVPGQIYGYTF. The CDR3 coding sequence is TGTGCCATCAGTGTACCGGGACAGATCTATGGCTACACCTTC.

The chain joins TRBV7-2 to TRBJ1-5; the D gene is possibly TRBD1 (6 bases). CDR1 SGHTA and CDR2 FQGNSA come from the germline V gene. V was trimmed by 3 bases and J by 6 bases, leaving 15 bases between them. The length of the CDR3 is 15 residues. The CDR3 region has the DNA TGTGCCAGCAGCTTGTATCAGGGGCCAAGTCAGCCCCAGCATTTT. Its protein is CASSLYQGPSQPQHF.

The chain combines TRBV6-1 with TRBJ1-3, with unresolved D. Germline values: CDR1 MNHNS, CDR2 SASEGT. The V and J ends lost 0 bases and 0 bases respectively, with 6 bases between them. This CDR3 region has 15 residues. The CDR3 DNA sequence: TGTGCCAGCAGTGAAGCTGCGATCTCTGGAAACACCATATATTTT. Its protein product is CASSEAAISGNTIYF.